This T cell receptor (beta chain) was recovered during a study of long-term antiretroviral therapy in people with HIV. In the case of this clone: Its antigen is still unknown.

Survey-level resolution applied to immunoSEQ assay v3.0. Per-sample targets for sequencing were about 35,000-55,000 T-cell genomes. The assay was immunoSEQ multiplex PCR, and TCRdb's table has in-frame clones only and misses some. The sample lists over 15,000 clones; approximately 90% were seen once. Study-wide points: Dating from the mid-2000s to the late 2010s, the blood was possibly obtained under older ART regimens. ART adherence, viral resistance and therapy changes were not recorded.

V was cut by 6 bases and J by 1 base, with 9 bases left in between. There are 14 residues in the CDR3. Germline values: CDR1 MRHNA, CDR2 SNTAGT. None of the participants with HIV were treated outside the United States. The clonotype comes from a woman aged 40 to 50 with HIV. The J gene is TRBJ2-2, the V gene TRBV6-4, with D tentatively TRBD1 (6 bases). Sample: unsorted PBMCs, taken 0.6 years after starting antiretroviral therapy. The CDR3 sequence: CASRKGQNTGELFF. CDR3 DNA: TGTGCCAGCAGGAAGGGACAGAACACCGGGGAGCTGTTTTTT.